This T cell receptor (beta chain) appears in the sequencing data of a study of blood T cell repertoires in COVID-19. Study as a whole: Samples came from the United States, Italy and Spain, spanning acute and convalescent COVID-19.

The V gene's germline CDR1 is SGHDT and CDR2 YYEEEE. V was pared by 1 base and J by 0 bases, with 8 bases between. The CDR3 totals 15 residues. Original data processing: Researchers report that nucleated cell counts were estimated from reference gene primer amplification. Method: immunoSEQ multiplex PCR; TCRdb's copy keeps in-frame clones and lacks some. D and trimming were read from the DNA, whereas the V and J calls and clone size are those reported in that table. Found here are almost 200,000 clones, 85% of them singletons; the top ten hold 0.85% to 0.95%. The sample was peripheral blood. This sequence originates from a man aged 55 to 70 with COVID-19, enrolled during active disease. This chain joins TRBV5-6 and TRBJ1-3; D unresolved. The CDR3 sequence is CASSLFGTSGNTIYF. CDR3 DNA sequence: TGTGCCAGCAGCTTGTTTGGCACCTCTGGAAACACCATATATTTT.